Listed below are T cell receptor beta chains from one sample, sequenced in a study of human T cells and chemical hapten exposure. TCRdb processed the RACE reads anew with MiXCR; each CDR3 protein has one entry. Here the sample spans about 55,000 distinct CDR3 sequences, approximately 10% being singletons. The input for sequencing was whole blood, taken in connection with sensitization to the hapten diphenylcyclopropenone (DPC). The receptors shown here come from a woman aged 30 to 39 with alopecia areata. Some clones in this sample may be carry-over from other donors' samples. The CDR3 runs from the conserved cysteine through the conserved F or W. The D gene is left open where the match is weak. A row's size may be missing; if present it is once, few, many or a size class.

16	TRBV24-1	TRBJ2-3	TRBD1	many	CATSDWDRTSTDTQYF	TGTGCCACCAGTGATTGGGACAGAACTAGCACAGATACGCAGTATTTT
13	TRBV2	TRBJ1-5	TRBD1	many	CASSEDRHQPQHF	TGTGCCAGCAGCGAGGACAGGCATCAGCCCCAGCATTTT
17	TRBV11-2	TRBJ2-1	TRBD2	few	CASSLVETSGKEDEQFF	TGTGCCAGCAGCTTAGTGGAGACTAGCGGAAAAGAGGATGAGCAGTTCTTC
13	TRBV12-3/TRBV12-4	TRBJ2-7	.	few	CASSQDSPYEQYF	TGTGCCAGCAGCCAGGACAGCCCCTACGAGCAGTACTTC
13	TRBV12-3/TRBV12-4	TRBJ1-5	.	many	CASTSRPDQPQHF	TGTGCCAGCACCAGTCGACCTGATCAGCCCCAGCATTTT
19	TRBV5-6	TRBJ2-2	TRBD2	few	CASSFVGLAGGPSTGELFF	TGTGCCAGCAGCTTCGTAGGACTAGCGGGGGGGCCGAGCACCGGGGAGCTGTTTTTT
13	TRBV20-1	TRBJ1-5	.	few	CSARDGGPQPQHF	TGCAGTGCTAGAGACGGGGGACCTCAGCCCCAGCATTTT
16	TRBV7-2	TRBJ2-3	.	many	CASSSGRLLSADTQYF	TGTGCCAGCAGCTCCGGCCGGCTTCTATCGGCAGATACGCAGTATTTT
14	TRBV5-1	TRBJ1-1	TRBD1	.	CASRTTGGGTEAFF	TGCGCCAGCAGAACCACAGGGGGAGGAACTGAAGCTTTCTTT
16	TRBV20-1	TRBJ1-5	TRBD1	.	CSARDLTGACNQPQHF	TGCAGTGCTAGAGATCTGACAGGGGCGTGCAATCAGCCCCAGCATTTT
15	TRBV19	TRBJ2-1	TRBD2	.	CASSIPSGGRNEQFF	TGTGCCAGTAGTATACCTAGCGGGGGTCGGAATGAGCAGTTCTTC
16	TRBV12-3/TRBV12-4	TRBJ1-2	.	.	CASSLAGQGGLYGDTF	TGTGCCAGCAGTTTAGCGGGGCAGGGAGGACTCTATGGCGACACCTTC
15	TRBV4-1	TRBJ1-2	.	.	CASSQDDVPYYGYTF	TGCGCCAGCAGCCAAGATGATGTACCCTACTATGGCTACACCTTC
12	TRBV10-3	TRBJ2-1	.	.	CAISLEGVEQFF	TGTGCCATCAGTTTGGAAGGGGTTGAGCAGTTCTTC
15	TRBV7-9	TRBJ2-2	.	.	CASSLDFRNTGELFF	TGTGCCAGCAGCTTAGATTTTCGAAACACCGGGGAGCTGTTTTTT
14	TRBV6-6	TRBJ2-2	.	few	CASSSSPCTGELFF	TGTGCCAGCAGTTCGTCACCCTGCACCGGGGAGCTGTTTTTT
15	TRBV7-2	TRBJ2-5	.	few	CASSLAQGYQETQYF	TGTGCCAGCAGCTTAGCCCAGGGGTACCAAGAGACCCAGTACTTC
14	TRBV4-1	TRBJ2-7	.	few	CASSATGIPYEQYF	TGCGCCAGCAGCGCCACAGGGATCCCATACGAGCAGTACTTC
16	TRBV7-3	TRBJ2-3	.	many	CASSSGLTVGTDTQYF	TGTGCCAGCAGCTCCGGCTTGACAGTTGGCACAGATACGCAGTATTTT
12	TRBV5-4	TRBJ2-7	.	few	CASSWATNEQYF	TGTGCCAGCAGCTGGGCAACAAACGAGCAGTACTTC
14	TRBV2	TRBJ2-7	TRBD2	few	CASSGVAGVYEQYF	TGTGCCAGCAGTGGAGTAGCGGGGGTTTACGAGCAGTACTTC
15	TRBV20-1	TRBJ1-6	.	.	CSAGRGAAYNSPLHF	TGCAGTGCGGGGCGGGGGGCGGCCTATAATTCACCCCTCCACTTT
13	TRBV6-2/TRBV6-3	TRBJ1-5	.	many	CASRDHSNQPQHF	TGTGCCAGCCGTGATCATAGCAATCAGCCCCAGCATTTT
15	TRBV5-4	TRBJ2-7	.	.	CASSLGGRDAYEQYF	TGTGCCAGCAGCTTGGGAGGTCGGGACGCCTACGAGCAGTACTTC
11	TRBV29-1	TRBJ1-2	TRBD1	.	CSAVTGGGYTF	TGCAGCGCAGTCACAGGGGGGGGCTACACCTTC
13	TRBV3-1	TRBJ1-6	.	few	CASSQGTYSPLHF	TGTGCCAGCAGCCAAGGAACTTATTCACCCCTCCACTTT
17	TRBV10-3	TRBJ2-7	.	.	CAISESSSYGPAYRQYF	TGTGCCATCAGTGAGTCGAGTTCATACGGGCCCGCCTATCGGCAGTACTTC
20	TRBV6-2/TRBV6-3	TRBJ2-1	.	.	CASPPGGGLKLPTGNNGQFF	TGTGCCAGCCCCCCAGGAGGAGGTCTTAAACTCCCGACAGGAAACAATGGGCAGTTCTTC
16	TRBV28	TRBJ2-3	TRBD2	.	CASSLTRLAGTDTQYF	TGTGCCAGCAGTTTAACCCGACTAGCGGGCACAGATACGCAGTATTTT
16	TRBV4-3	TRBJ2-5	.	.	CASSQVNGPEFETQYF	TGCGCCAGCAGCCAAGTCAACGGTCCAGAGTTTGAGACCCAGTACTTC
11	TRBV25-1	TRBJ1-2	.	many	CASGGVYGYTF	TGTGCCAGCGGGGGAGTCTATGGCTACACCTTC
12	TRBV6-2/TRBV6-3	TRBJ2-7	.	.	CASSPSPWEQYF	TGTGCCAGCAGTCCCAGTCCTTGGGAGCAGTACTTC
16	TRBV6-2/TRBV6-3	TRBJ2-1	.	.	CASSLVLQVKGNEQFF	TGTGCCAGCAGTCTGGTCCTTCAGGTAAAGGGCAATGAGCAGTTCTTC
16	TRBV6-6	TRBJ1-5	.	.	CASSYLLQARNQPQHF	TGTGCCAGCAGTTACCTACTGCAGGCCCGCAATCAGCCCCAGCATTTT
16	TRBV5-6	TRBJ2-3	TRBD1	few	CASSSMWTGFTDTQYF	TGTGCCAGCAGCTCGATGTGGACAGGCTTCACAGATACGCAGTATTTT
13	TRBV7-8	TRBJ1-1	.	many	CASSFFLETEAFF	TGTGCCAGCAGCTTTTTCCTGGAGACTGAAGCTTTCTTT
15	TRBV7-9	TRBJ1-4	.	few	CASSDPPGVNEKLFF	TGTGCCAGCAGCGACCCGCCTGGAGTTAATGAAAAACTGTTTTTT
16	TRBV7-2	TRBJ2-3	TRBD2	many	CASSLGLAGGTDTQYF	TGTGCCAGCAGCTTAGGACTAGCGGGGGGCACAGATACGCAGTATTTT
16	TRBV5-4	TRBJ2-3	TRBD1	few	CASSSWDTGATDTQYF	TGTGCCAGCAGCTCGTGGGACACAGGGGCCACAGATACGCAGTATTTT
13	TRBV6-2/TRBV6-3	TRBJ2-7	.	many	CASSSSLEYEQYF	TGTGCCAGCAGTTCCTCCCTAGAGTACGAGCAGTACTTC
15	TRBV10-3	TRBJ1-3	.	.	CAISPAGSLRNTIYF	TGTGCCATCAGCCCGGCAGGGAGTCTAAGAAACACCATATATTTT
13	TRBV12-3/TRBV12-4	TRBJ1-6	TRBD1	.	CASSTTGDSPLHF	TGTGCCAGCAGTACCACAGGGGATTCACCCCTCCACTTT
14	TRBV3-1	TRBJ2-7	.	few	CASSQGGARNEQYF	TGTGCCAGCAGCCAAGGGGGCGCAAGGAACGAGCAGTACTTC
16	TRBV19	TRBJ2-1	.	.	CASSTNTHSSYNEQFF	TGTGCCAGTAGTACGAACACCCACAGCTCCTACAATGAGCAGTTCTTC
15	TRBV9	TRBJ2-7	.	.	CASSPGDISSDEQYF	TGTGCCAGCAGCCCCGGTGACATCTCTTCCGACGAGCAGTACTTC
16	TRBV5-1	TRBJ2-3	.	.	CASSLVVAGPADTQYF	TGCGCCAGCAGCTTGGTGGTCGCAGGGCCAGCAGATACGCAGTATTTT
15	TRBV12-3/TRBV12-4	TRBJ2-2	.	many	CASSLYSLGAGELFF	TGTGCCAGCAGTTTATACTCCCTCGGGGCCGGGGAGCTGTTTTTT
20	TRBV27	TRBJ2-6	TRBD1	few	CASSPSPGTGRFAGANVLTF	TGTGCCAGCAGTCCGTCCCCGGGGACAGGACGGTTTGCTGGGGCCAACGTCCTGACTTTC
15	TRBV7-2	TRBJ2-7	.	.	CASSLGRRLTYEQYF	TGTGCCAGCAGCCTAGGACGGCGGCTCACCTACGAGCAGTACTTC
13	TRBV12-3/TRBV12-4	TRBJ1-5	.	.	CASSPKGIQPQHF	TGTGCCAGCAGTCCCAAGGGCATACAGCCCCAGCATTTT
13	TRBV6-1	TRBJ2-7	.	few	CASSLREVYEQYF	TGTGCCAGCAGCCTTCGCGAAGTATACGAGCAGTACTTC
12	TRBV7-2	TRBJ2-7	TRBD1	few	CASSSRGTDPYF	TGTGCCAGCAGCTCACGAGGGACAGATCCGTACTTC
17	TRBV23-1	TRBJ1-6	.	.	CASSQSSLTDPNSPLHF	TGCGCCAGCAGTCAATCTAGCCTAACTGATCCTAATTCACCCCTCCACTTT
11	TRBV29-1	TRBJ1-1	.	many	CGGGPRAEAFF	TGCGGGGGAGGTCCCAGGGCTGAAGCTTTCTTT
17	TRBV6-6	TRBJ2-3	.	.	CASSYVIQAGPGDTQYF	TGTGCCAGCAGTTACGTAATACAGGCCGGGCCTGGAGATACGCAGTATTTT
14	TRBV5-1	TRBJ1-2	TRBD1	few	CASSRTGGNYGYTF	TGCGCCAGCAGCCGGACAGGGGGGAACTATGGCTACACCTTC
13	TRBV3-1	TRBJ2-2	.	.	CASSSSKTGELFF	TGTGCCAGCAGCTCAAGCAAAACCGGGGAGCTGTTTTTT
14	TRBV6-5	TRBJ1-6	.	few	CASSYDDQGAPLHF	TGTGCCAGCAGTTACGACGACCAGGGAGCACCCCTCCACTTT
14	TRBV5-1	TRBJ1-2	TRBD1	few	CASSKGGQDYGYTF	TGCGCCAGCAGTAAGGGGGGACAGGACTATGGCTACACCTTC